Reported below is one TCR beta chain. Its antigen is not identified. These data originate in a study of monozygotic twins with inflammatory bowel disease. Overall study results and limits: Discordant twins had repertoire similarity that did not differ from that of concordant twins, possibly from limited power. Repertoires of patients may have been made more variable by differing immunosuppressive treatments.

Using the 5' RACE reads, TCRdb records one entry per CDR3 protein without DNA. The sample totals some 160,000 distinct CDR3 sequences. The germline V gene has CDR1 GTSNPN and CDR2 SVGIG (reference sequence). The length of the CDR3 is 14 residues. The chain joins TRBV30 to TRBJ1-5; TCRdb lists TRBD1, though no DNA is available to test this call. The specimen sequenced was blood. This TCR was sampled from a human donor with ulcerative colitis or Crohn's disease, or a healthy co-twin of an affected twin (not recorded which). The CDR3 loop is CAWQGANSNQPQHF.